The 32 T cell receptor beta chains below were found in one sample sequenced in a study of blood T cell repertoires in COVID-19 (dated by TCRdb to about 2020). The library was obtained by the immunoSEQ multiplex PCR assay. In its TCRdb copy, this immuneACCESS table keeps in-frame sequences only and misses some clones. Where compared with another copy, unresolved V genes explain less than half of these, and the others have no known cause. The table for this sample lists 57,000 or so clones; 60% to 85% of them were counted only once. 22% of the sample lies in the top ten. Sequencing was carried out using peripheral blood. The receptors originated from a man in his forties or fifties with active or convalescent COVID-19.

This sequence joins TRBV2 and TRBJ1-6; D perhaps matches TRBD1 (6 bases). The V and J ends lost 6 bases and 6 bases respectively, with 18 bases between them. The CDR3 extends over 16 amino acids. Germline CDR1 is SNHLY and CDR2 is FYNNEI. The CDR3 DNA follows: TGTGCCAGCAGGGGATTCAGGGGAACTGCTAATTCACCCCTCCACTTT. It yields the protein CASRGFRGTANSPLHF.

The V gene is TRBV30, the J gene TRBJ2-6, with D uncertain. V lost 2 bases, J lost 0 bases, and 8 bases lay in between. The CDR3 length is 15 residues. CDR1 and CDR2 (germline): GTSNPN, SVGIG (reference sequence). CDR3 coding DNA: TGTGCCTGGAGTCCCAACAACTCTGGGGCCAACGTCCTGACTTTC. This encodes CAWSPNNSGANVLTF. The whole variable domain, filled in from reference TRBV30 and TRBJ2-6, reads SQTIHQWPATLVQPVGSPLSLECTVEGTSNPNLYWYRQAAGRGLQLLFYSVGIGQISSEVPQNLSASRPQDRQFILSSKKLLLSDSGFYLCAWSPNNSGANVLTFGAGSRLTVL.

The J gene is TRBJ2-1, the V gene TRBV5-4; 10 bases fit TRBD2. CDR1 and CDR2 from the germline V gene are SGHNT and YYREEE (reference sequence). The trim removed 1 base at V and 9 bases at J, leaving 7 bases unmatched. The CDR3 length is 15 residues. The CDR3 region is CASSLWASGGGEQFF. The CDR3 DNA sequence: TGTGCCAGCAGCTTGTGGGCTAGCGGGGGTGGTGAGCAGTTCTTC.

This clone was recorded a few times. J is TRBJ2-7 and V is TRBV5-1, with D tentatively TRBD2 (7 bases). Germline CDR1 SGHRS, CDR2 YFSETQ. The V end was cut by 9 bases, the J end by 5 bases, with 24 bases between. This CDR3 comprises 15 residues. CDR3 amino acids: CATRGPGGAGDEQYF. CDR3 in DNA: TGCGCCACCAGGGGCCCCGGGGGCGCGGGGGACGAGCAGTACTTC.

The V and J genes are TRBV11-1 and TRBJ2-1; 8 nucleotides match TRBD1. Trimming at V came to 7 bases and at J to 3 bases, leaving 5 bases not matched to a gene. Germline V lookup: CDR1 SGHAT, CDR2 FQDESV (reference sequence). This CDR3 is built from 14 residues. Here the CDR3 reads CASTATGGYNEQFF. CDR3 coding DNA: TGTGCCAGCACCGCAACAGGGGGCTACAATGAGCAGTTCTTC.

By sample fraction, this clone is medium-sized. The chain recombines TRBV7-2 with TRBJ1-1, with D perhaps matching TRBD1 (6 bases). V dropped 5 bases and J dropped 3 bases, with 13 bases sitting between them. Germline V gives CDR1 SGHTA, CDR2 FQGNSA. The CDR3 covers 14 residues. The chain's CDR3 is CASSAIQGYTEAFF. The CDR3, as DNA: TGTGCCAGCAGCGCTATACAGGGTTACACTGAAGCTTTCTTT. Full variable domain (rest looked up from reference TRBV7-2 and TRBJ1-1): GAGVSQSPSNKVTEKGKDVELRCDPISGHTALYWYRQSLGQGLEFLIYFQGNSAPDKSGLPSDRFSAERTGGSVSTLTIQRTQQEDSAVYLCASSAIQGYTEAFFGQGTRLTVV.

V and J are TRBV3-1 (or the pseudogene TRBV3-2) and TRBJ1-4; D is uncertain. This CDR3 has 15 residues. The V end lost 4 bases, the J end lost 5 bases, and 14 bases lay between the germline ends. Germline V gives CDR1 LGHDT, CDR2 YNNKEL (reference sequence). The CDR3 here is CASSPHGGLNEKLFF. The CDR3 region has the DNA TGTGCCAGCAGCCCCCATGGCGGACTGAATGAAAAACTGTTTTTT.

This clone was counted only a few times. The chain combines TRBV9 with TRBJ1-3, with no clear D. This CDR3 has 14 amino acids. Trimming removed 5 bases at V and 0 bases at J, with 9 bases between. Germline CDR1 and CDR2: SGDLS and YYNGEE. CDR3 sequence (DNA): TGTGCCAGCAGTGGTTTTAGCTCTGGAAACACCATATATTTT. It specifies CASSGFSSGNTIYF.

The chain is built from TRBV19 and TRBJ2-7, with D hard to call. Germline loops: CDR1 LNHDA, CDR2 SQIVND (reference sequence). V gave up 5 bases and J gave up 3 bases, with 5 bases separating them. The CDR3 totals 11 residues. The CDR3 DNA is TGTGCCAGTAGTTCAAACTACGAGCAGTACTTC. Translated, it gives CASSSNYEQYF.

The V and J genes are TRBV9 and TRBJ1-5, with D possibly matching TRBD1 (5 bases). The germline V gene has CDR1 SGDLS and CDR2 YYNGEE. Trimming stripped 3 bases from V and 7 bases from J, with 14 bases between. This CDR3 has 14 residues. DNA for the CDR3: TGTGCCAGCAGCGGGGGGGGTTTAAACCAGCCCCAGCATTTT. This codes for CASSGGGLNQPQHF. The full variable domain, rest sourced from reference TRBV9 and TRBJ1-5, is DSGVTQTPKHLITATGQRVTLRCSPRSGDLSVYWYQQSLDQGLQFLIQYYNGEERAKGNILERFSAQQFPDLHSELNLSSLELGDSALYFCASSGGGLNQPQHFGDGTRLSIL.

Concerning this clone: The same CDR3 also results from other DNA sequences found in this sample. In nucleotides, the CDR3 is TGTGCCAGCTCATTGGGACAGAACACTGAAGCTTTCTTT. This sequence encodes CASSLGQNTEAFF. The V call is TRBV18, the J call TRBJ1-1, with TRBD1 as a possible D gene (6 bases). CDR3 length: 13 residues. The germline V and J ends were trimmed by 5 bases and 1 base, with 8 bases remaining between them. Germline CDR1 reads KGHSH; CDR2 reads LQKENI.

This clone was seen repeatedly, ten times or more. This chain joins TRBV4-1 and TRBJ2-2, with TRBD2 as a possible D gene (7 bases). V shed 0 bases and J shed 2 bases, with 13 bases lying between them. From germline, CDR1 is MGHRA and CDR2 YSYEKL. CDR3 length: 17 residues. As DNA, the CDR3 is TGCGCCAGCAGCCAAGATTTCGGGGGGCATAACACCGGGGAGCTGTTTTTT. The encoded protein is CASSQDFGGHNTGELFF.

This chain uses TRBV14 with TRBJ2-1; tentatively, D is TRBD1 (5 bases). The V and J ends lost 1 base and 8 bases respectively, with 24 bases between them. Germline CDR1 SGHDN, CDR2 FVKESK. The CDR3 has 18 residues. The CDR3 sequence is CASSQGGTRVRRSDEQFF. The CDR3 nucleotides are TGTGCCAGCAGCCAAGGGGGCACCAGGGTGCGTCGATCGGATGAGCAGTTCTTC.

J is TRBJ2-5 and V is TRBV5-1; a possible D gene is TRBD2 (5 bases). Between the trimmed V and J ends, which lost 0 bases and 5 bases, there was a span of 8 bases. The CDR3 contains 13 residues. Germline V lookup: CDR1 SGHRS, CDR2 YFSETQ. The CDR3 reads CASSLARGETQYF. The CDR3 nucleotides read TGCGCCAGCAGCTTGGCAAGAGGGGAGACCCAGTACTTC.

The CDR3 DNA reads TGTGCCTGGACCCTAGACAGGGGTCCTTTTTACAATGAGCAGTTCTTC. Translated, it gives CAWTLDRGPFYNEQFF. The V call is TRBV30, the J call TRBJ2-1; 8 bases align to TRBD1. Germline trimming cut 4 bases from V and 4 bases from J; bases unmatched to any gene: 12. The CDR3 is 16 amino acids. The germline CDR1 and CDR2 sequences are GTSNPN and SVGIG (reference sequence).

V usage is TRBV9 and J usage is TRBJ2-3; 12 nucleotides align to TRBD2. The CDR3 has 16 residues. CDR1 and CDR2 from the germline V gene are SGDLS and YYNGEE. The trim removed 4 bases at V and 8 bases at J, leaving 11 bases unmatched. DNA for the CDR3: TGTGCCAGCAGCCCGACGGGGCTAGCGGGGGGGGGTACGCAGTATTTT. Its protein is CASSPTGLAGGGTQYF.

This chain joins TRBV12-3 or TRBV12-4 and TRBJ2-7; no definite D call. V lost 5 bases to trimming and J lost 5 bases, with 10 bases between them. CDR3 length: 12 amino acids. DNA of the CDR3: TGTGCCAGCAGTGTTCAGTGGCACGAGCAGTACTTC. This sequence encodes CASSVQWHEQYF.

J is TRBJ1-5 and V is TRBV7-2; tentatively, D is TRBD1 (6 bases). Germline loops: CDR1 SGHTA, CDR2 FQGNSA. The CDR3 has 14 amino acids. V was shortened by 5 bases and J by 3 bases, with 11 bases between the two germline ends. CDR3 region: CASSLGQYNQPQHF. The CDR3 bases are TGTGCCAGCAGCCTCGGACAGTACAATCAGCCCCAGCATTTT.

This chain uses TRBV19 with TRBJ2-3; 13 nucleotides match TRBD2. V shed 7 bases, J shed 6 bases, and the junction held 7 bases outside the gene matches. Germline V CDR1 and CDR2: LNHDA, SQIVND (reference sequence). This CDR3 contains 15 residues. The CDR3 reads CASIGTSGAPDTQYF. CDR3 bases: TGTGCCAGTATCGGGACTAGCGGGGCCCCCGATACGCAGTATTTT. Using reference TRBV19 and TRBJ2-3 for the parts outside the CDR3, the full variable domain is DGGITQSPKYLFRKEGQNVTLSCEQNLNHDAMYWYRQDPGQGLRLIYYSQIVNDFQKGDIAEGYSVSREKKESFPLTVTSAQKNPTAFYLCASIGTSGAPDTQYFGPGTRLTVL.

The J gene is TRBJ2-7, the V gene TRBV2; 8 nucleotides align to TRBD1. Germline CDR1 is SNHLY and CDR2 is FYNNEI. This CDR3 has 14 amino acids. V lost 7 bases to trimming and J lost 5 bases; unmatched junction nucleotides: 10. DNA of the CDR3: TGTGCCAGCACCCATGACAGGGGACACGACGAGCAGTACTTC. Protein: CASTHDRGHDEQYF.

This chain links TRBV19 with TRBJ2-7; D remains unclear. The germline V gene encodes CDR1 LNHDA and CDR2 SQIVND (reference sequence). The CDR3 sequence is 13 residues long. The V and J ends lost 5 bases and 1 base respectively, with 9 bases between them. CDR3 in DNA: TGTGCCAGTAGTTGGGCAGTTTCCTACGAGCAGTACTTC. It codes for CASSWAVSYEQYF.

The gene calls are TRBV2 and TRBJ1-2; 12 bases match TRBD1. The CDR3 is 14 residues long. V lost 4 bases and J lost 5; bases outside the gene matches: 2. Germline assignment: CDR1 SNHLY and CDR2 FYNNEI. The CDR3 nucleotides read TGTGCCAGCAGTGGGGACAGGGGGCCGTATGGCTACACCTTC. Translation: CASSGDRGPYGYTF.

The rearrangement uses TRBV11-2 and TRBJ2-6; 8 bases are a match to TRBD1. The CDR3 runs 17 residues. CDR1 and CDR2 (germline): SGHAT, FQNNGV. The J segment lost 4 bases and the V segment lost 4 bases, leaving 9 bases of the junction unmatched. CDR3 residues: CASSSGQVTAGANVLTF. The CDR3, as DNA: TGTGCCAGCAGCTCGGGACAGGTAACGGCGGGGGCCAACGTCCTGACTTTC.

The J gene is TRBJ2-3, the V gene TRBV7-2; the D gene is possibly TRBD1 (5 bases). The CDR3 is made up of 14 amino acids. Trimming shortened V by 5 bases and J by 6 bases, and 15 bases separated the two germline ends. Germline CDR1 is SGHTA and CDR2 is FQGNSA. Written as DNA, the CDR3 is TGTGCCAGCAGCGCCCTCCCTTCAGGGGATACGCAGTATTTT. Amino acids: CASSALPSGDTQYF.

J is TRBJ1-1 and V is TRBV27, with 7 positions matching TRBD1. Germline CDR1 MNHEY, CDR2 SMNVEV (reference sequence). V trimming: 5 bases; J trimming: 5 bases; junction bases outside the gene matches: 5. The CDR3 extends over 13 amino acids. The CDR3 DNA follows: TGTGCCAGCAGTCCAAGACAGGGTACTGAAGCTTTCTTT. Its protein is CASSPRQGTEAFF.

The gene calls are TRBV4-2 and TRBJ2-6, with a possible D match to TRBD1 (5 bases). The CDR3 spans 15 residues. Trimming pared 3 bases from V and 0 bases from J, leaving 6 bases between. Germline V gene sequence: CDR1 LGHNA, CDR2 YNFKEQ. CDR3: CASSQDNSGANVLTF. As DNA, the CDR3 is TGTGCCAGCAGCCAGGACAACTCTGGGGCCAACGTCCTGACTTTC.

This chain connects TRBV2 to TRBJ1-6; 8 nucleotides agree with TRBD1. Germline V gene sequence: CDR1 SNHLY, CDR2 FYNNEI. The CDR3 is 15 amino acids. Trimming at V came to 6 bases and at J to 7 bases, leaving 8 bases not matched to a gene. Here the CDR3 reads CASSRSGQGNSPLHF. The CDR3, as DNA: TGTGCCAGCAGCCGGTCCGGACAGGGAAATTCACCCCTCCACTTT.

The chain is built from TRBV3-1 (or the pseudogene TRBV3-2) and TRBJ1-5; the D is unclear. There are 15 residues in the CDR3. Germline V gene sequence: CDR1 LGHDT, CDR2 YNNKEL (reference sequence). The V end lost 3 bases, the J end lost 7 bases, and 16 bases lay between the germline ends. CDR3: CASSQSLGSSQPQHF. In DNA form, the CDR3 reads TGTGCCAGCAGCCAGTCCCTCGGGAGTTCACAGCCCCAGCATTTT.

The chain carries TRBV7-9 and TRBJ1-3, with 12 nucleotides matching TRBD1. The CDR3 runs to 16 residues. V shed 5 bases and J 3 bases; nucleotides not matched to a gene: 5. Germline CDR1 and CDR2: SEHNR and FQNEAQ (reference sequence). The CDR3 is CASSQGQGAIGNTIYF. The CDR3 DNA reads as TGTGCCAGCAGCCAGGGACAGGGGGCTATTGGAAACACCATATATTTT.

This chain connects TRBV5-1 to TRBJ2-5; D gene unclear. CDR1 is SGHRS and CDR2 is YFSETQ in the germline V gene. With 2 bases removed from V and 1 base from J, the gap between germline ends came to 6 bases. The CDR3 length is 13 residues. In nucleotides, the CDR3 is TGCGCCAGCAGCTTTGGCAGCCAAGAGACCCAGTACTTC. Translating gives CASSFGSQETQYF.

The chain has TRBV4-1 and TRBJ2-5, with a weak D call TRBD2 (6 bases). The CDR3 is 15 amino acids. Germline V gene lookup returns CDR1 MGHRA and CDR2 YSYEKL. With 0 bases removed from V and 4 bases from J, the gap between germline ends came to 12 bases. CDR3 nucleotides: TGCGCCAGCAGCCAAGATTCGGGGGTCGGAGAGACCCAGTACTTC. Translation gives CASSQDSGVGETQYF.

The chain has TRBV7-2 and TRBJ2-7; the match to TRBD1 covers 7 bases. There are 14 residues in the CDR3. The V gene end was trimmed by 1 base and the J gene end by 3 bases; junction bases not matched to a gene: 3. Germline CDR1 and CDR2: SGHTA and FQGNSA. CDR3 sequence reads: CASSLVAGGYEQYF. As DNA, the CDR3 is TGTGCCAGCAGCTTAGTGGCAGGGGGCTACGAGCAGTACTTC. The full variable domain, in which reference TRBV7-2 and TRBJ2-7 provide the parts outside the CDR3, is GAGVSQSPSNKVTEKGKDVELRCDPISGHTALYWYRQSLGQGLEFLIYFQGNSAPDKSGLPSDRFSAERTGGSVSTLTIQRTQQEDSAVYLCASSLVAGGYEQYFGPGTRLTVT.